This TCR beta chain stems from a study of T cell clusters in autoimmune cytopenias. Some 38,000 genome equivalents of blood DNA were amplified for TRB. TRB rearrangements were amplified by touch-down multiplex PCR with mixed TRB-A/B primers. TCRdb reprocessed the multiplex PCR reads; each CDR3 protein has one entry and no DNA is given. The sample data list roughly 6,600 distinct CDR3 sequences. Germline CDR1 reads MNHEY; CDR2 reads SVGAGI. The CDR3 extends over 14 amino acids. The same sample was also used in a study of T cell repertoires in aging, cancer and after chemotherapy. From that report: Roughly 8.8 million TCR reads made up the full dataset. In healthy donors, age-related TCR diversity loss mainly reflected lost richness.

The clonotype was recovered from a human donor in good health. The sample comprised peripheral blood. The gene calls are TRBV6-5 and TRBJ1-1; no DNA is available, so the TRBD1 call from TCRdb remains unchecked. CDR3 region: CASRGTPMNTEAFF.